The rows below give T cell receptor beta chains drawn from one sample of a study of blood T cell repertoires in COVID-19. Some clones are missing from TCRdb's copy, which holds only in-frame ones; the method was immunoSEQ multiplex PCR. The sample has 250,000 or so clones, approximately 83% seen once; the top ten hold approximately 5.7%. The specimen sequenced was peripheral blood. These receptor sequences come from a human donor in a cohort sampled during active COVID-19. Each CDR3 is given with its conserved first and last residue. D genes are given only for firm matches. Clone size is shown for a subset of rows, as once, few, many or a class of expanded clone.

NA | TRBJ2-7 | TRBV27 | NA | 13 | CASSLSGVYEQYF | TGTGCCAGCAGTTTATCAGGGGTTTACGAGCAGTACTTC
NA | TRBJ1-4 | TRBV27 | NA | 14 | CASSLAGENEKLFF | TGTGCCAGCAGTTTAGCGGGTGAGAATGAAAAACTGTTTTTT
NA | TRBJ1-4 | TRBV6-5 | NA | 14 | CASRAGGGGEKLFF | TGTGCCAGCAGAGCGGGTGGGGGAGGTGAAAAACTGTTTTTT
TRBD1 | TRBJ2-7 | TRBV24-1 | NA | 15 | CATSDSRDRTYEQYF | TGTGCCACCAGTGATTCCCGGGACAGGACCTACGAGCAGTACTTC
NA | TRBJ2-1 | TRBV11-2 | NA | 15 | CASSLDAGFYNEQFF | TGTGCCAGCAGCTTAGATGCGGGGTTCTACAATGAGCAGTTCTTC
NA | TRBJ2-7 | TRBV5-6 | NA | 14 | CASSPMGVGDEQYF | TGTGCCAGCAGCCCTATGGGAGTCGGGGACGAGCAGTACTTC
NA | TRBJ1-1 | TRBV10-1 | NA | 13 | CASRPQGSGEAFF | TGCGCCAGCCGACCCCAGGGGTCAGGTGAAGCTTTCTTT
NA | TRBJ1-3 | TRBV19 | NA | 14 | CASRPGGSGNTIYF | TGTGCCAGTAGGCCGGGGGGCTCTGGAAACACCATATATTTT
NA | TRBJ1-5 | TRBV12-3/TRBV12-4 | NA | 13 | CASRPPGNQPQHF | TGTGCCAGCAGGCCGCCGGGTAATCAGCCCCAGCATTTT
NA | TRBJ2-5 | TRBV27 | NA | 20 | CASSVLPGDPIRGYQETQYF | TGTGCCAGCAGTGTACTCCCGGGTGACCCAATCAGGGGATACCAAGAGACCCAGTACTTC
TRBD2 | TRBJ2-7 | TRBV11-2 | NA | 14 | CASRRGTSADEQYF | TGTGCCAGCAGGCGGGGGACTAGCGCGGACGAGCAGTACTTC
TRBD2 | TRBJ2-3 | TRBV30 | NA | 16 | CAWSVREGPPQDTQYF | TGTGCCTGGAGTGTACGGGAGGGGCCTCCCCAAGATACGCAGTATTTT
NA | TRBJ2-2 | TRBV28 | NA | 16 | CASSLGGRDNTGELFF | TGTGCCAGCAGTTTAGGCGGCAGGGATAATACCGGGGAGCTGTTTTTT
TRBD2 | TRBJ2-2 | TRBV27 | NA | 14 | CASSPGLYTGELFF | TGTGCCAGCAGTCCGGGACTATACACCGGGGAGCTGTTTTTT
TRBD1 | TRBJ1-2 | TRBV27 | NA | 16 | CASSLRGTGVGYGYTF | TGTGCCAGCAGTTTAAGAGGGACAGGGGTAGGCTATGGCTACACCTTC
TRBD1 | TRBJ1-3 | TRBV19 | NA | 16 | CASSIIGDRVGNTIYF | TGTGCCAGTAGTATAATCGGTGACAGGGTCGGAAACACCATATATTTT
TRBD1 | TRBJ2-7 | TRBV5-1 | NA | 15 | CASSPQGLGTYEQYF | TGCGCCAGCAGCCCACAGGGGTTGGGCACCTACGAGCAGTACTTC
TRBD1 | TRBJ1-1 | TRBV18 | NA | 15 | CASSPPGTGGTEAFF | TGTGCCAGCTCACCTCCAGGGACAGGGGGCACTGAAGCTTTCTTT
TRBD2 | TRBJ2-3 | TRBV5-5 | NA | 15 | CASSLTSGASDTQYF | TGTGCCAGCAGCTTGACTAGCGGGGCCTCAGATACGCAGTATTTT
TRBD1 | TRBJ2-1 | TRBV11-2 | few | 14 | CASSPLDRENEQFF | TGTGCCAGCAGCCCCTTAGACAGGGAGAATGAGCAGTTCTTC
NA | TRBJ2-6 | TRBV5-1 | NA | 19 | CASSLVVRQIGSGANVLTF | TGCGCCAGCAGCTTGGTGGTCCGACAGATTGGGTCTGGGGCCAACGTCCTGACTTTC
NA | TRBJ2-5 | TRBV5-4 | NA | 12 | CASSFNQETQYF | TGTGCCAGCAGCTTTAACCAAGAGACCCAGTACTTC
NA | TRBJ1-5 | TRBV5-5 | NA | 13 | CASSLLGGQPQHF | TGTGCCAGCAGCTTGCTTGGAGGTCAGCCCCAGCATTTT
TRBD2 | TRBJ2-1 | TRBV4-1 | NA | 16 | CASSQGLAGGYNEQFF | TGCGCCAGCAGCCAAGGGCTAGCGGGAGGGTACAATGAGCAGTTCTTC
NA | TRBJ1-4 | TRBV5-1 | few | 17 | CASSLRTGGSTNEKLFF | TGCGCCAGCAGCTTGAGAACGGGGGGGAGTACTAATGAAAAACTGTTTTTT
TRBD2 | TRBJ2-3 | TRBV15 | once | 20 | CATSRDNPLAGLISTDTQYF | TGTGCCACCAGCAGAGATAATCCCCTAGCGGGACTGATTAGCACAGATACGCAGTATTTT
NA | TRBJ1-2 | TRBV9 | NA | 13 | CASSVAGNYGYTF | TGTGCCAGCAGCGTAGCAGGGAATTATGGCTACACCTTC
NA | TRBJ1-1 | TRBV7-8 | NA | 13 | CASSFGADTEAFF | TGTGCCAGCAGCTTCGGAGCAGACACTGAAGCTTTCTTT
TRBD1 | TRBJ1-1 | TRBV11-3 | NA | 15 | CASSGQGAVGTEAFF | TGTGCCAGCAGCGGACAGGGGGCGGTCGGCACTGAAGCTTTCTTT
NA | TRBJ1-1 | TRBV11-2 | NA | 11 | CASSPTGEAFF | TGTGCCAGCAGCCCCACGGGTGAAGCTTTCTTT
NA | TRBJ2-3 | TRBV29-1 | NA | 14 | CSVDGLRLTDTQYF | TGCAGCGTTGACGGACTCAGACTCACAGATACGCAGTATTTT
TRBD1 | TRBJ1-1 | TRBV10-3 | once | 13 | CAITGQGDTEAFF | TGTGCCATCACAGGACAGGGGGACACTGAAGCTTTCTTT
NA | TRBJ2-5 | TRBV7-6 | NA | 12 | CASSTFQETQYF | TGTGCCAGCAGCACATTCCAAGAGACCCAGTACTTC
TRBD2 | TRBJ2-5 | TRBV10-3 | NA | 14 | CAITSGRAGETQYF | TGTGCCATCACTAGCGGGAGGGCGGGAGAGACCCAGTACTTC
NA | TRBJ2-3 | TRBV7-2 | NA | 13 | CASSMDRVDTQYF | TGTGCCAGCAGCATGGACAGAGTGGATACGCAGTATTTT
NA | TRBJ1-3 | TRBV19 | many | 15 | CASSRTASSGNTIYF | TGTGCCAGTAGTCGGACAGCGAGCTCTGGAAACACCATATATTTT
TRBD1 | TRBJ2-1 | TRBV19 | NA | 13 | CASTGTANNEQFF | TGTGCCAGTACTGGGACAGCCAACAATGAGCAGTTCTTC
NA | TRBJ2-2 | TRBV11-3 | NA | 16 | CASSLAGQGNTGELFF | TGTGCCAGCAGCTTAGCGGGCCAGGGAAACACCGGGGAGCTGTTTTTT
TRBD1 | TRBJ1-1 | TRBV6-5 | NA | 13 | CASSLDRDTEAFF | TGTGCCAGCAGTTTGGACAGGGACACTGAAGCTTTCTTT
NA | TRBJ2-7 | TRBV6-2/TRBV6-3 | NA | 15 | CASSWEPGGSYEQYF | TGTGCCAGCAGTTGGGAACCCGGGGGTTCCTACGAGCAGTACTTC
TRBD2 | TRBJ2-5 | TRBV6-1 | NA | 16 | CASSGRLAGGLETQYF | TGTGCCAGCAGTGGACGACTAGCGGGGGGGCTAGAGACCCAGTACTTC
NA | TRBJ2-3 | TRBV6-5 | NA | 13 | CASSQDEGDTQYF | TGTGCCAGCAGCCAGGATGAAGGAGATACGCAGTATTTT
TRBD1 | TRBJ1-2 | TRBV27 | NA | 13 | CASSPGQLYGYTF | TGTGCCAGCAGTCCGGGACAGCTCTATGGCTACACCTTC
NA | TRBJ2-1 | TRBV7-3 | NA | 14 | CASRKGPASNEQFF | TGTGCCAGCAGGAAGGGGCCAGCTTCCAATGAGCAGTTCTTC
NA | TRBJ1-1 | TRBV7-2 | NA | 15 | CASSLEGAPNTEAFF | TGTGCCAGCAGCTTAGAAGGAGCTCCGAACACTGAAGCTTTCTTT
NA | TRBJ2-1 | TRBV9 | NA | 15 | CASSVEKGGPYEQFF | TGTGCCAGCAGCGTAGAAAAGGGAGGACCATATGAGCAGTTCTTC
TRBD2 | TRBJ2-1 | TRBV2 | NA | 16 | CASTKSGSLSYNEQFF | TGTGCCAGCACTAAGAGCGGGAGTCTCTCCTACAATGAGCAGTTCTTC
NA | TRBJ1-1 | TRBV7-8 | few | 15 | CASSLKRQLNTEAFF | TGTGCCAGCAGCTTAAAGAGACAGTTGAACACTGAAGCTTTCTTT
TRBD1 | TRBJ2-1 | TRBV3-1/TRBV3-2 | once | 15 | CASSQVGQGYNEQFF | TGTGCCAGCAGCCAAGTCGGACAGGGCTACAATGAGCAGTTCTTC
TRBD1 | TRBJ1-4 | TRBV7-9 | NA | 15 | CASSLEGGGGEKLFF | TGTGCCAGCAGCTTAGAAGGAGGGGGCGGTGAAAAACTGTTTTTT
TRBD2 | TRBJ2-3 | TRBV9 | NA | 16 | CASSATSGGFTDTQYF | TGTGCCAGCAGCGCTACTAGCGGGGGGTTCACAGATACGCAGTATTTT
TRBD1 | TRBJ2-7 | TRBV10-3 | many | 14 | CATHRDRSSYEQYF | TGTGCCACCCATCGGGACAGGTCTTCCTACGAGCAGTACTTC